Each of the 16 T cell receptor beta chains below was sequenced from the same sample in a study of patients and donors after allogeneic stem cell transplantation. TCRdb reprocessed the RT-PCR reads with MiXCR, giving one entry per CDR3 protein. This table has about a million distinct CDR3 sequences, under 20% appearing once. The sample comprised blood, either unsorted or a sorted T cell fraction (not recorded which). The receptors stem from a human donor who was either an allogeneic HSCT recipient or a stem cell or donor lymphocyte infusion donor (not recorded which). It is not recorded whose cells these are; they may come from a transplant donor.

The CDR3 region has the DNA TGCAGTGCTAGAGCGGGACTAGCGGGAACTTACGAGCAGTACTTC. This encodes CSARAGLAGTYEQYF. The gene calls are TRBV20-1 and TRBJ2-7, with 13 bases identical to TRBD2. The J segment lost 4 bases and the V segment lost 1 base, leaving 4 bases of the junction unmatched. The CDR3 sequence is 15 residues long. Germline-derived CDR1 and CDR2 are DFQATT and SNEGSKA (reference sequence).

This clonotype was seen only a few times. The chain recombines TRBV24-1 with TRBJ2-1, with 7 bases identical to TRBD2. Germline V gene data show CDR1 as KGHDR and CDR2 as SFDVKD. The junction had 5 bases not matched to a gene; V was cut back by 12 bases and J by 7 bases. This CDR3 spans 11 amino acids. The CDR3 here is CAAGDVNEQFF. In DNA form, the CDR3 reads TGTGCCGCGGGGGACGTAAATGAGCAGTTCTTC.

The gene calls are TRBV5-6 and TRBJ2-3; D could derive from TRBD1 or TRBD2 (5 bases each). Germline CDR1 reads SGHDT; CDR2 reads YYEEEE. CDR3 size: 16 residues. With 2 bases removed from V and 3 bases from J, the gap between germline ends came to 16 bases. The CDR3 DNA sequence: TGTGCCAGCAGCTTACGGGGCCGGGCCCTAACAGATACGCAGTATTTT. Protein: CASSLRGRALTDTQYF.

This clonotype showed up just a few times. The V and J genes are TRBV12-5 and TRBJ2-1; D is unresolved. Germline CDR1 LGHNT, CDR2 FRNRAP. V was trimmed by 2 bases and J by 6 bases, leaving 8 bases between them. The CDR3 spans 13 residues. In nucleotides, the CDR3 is TGTGCTAGTGGTTTGCTTATCGGCAATGAGCAGTTCTTC. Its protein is CASGLLIGNEQFF. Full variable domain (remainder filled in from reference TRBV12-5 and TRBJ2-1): DARVTQTPRHKVTEMGQEVTMRCQPILGHNTVFWYRQTMMQGLELLAYFRNRAPLDDSGMPKDRFSAEMPDATLATLKIQPSEPRDSAVYFCASGLLIGNEQFFGPGTRLTVL.

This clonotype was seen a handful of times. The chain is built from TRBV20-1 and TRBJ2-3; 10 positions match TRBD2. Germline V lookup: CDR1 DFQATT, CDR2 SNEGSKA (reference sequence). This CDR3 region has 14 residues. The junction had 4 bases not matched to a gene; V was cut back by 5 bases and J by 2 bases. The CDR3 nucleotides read TGCAGTGCTCGACTAGCGGGCTACACAGATACGCAGTATTTT. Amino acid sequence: CSARLAGYTDTQYF.

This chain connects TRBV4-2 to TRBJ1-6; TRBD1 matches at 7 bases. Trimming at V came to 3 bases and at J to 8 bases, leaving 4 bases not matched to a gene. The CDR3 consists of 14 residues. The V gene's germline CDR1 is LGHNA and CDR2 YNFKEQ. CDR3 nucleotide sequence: TGTGCCAGCAGCCACGGACAGGAGGATTCACCCCTCCACTTT. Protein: CASSHGQEDSPLHF.

The CDR3 nucleotides are TGTGCCAGCAGCTTGGACACCGGAGAGACCCAGTACTTC. Translated: CASSLDTGETQYF. The chain has TRBV5-4 and TRBJ2-5; D uncertain. V lost 0 bases to trimming and J lost 4 bases, with 7 bases between them. The CDR3 has 13 amino acids. Per germline, CDR1 SGHNT and CDR2 YYREEE (reference sequence).

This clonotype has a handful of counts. CDR3 in amino acids: CASSLFYRGASSYEQYF. CDR3 sequence (DNA): TGTGCCAGCAGTTTATTTTATCGGGGGGCAAGCTCCTACGAGCAGTACTTC. The rearrangement links TRBV27 to TRBJ2-7; a weak D match, TRBD2 (7 bases). The CDR3 length is 17 residues. CDR1 and CDR2 from the germline V gene are MNHEY and SMNVEV (reference sequence). The V end lost 1 base, the J end lost 0 bases, and 16 bases lay between the germline ends.

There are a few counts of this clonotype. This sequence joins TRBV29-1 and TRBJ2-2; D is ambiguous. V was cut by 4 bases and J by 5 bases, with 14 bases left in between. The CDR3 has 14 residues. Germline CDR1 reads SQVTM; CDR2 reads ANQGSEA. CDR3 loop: CSVGVNSGTGELFF. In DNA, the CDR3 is TGCAGCGTTGGGGTTAACAGTGGGACCGGGGAGCTGTTTTTT.

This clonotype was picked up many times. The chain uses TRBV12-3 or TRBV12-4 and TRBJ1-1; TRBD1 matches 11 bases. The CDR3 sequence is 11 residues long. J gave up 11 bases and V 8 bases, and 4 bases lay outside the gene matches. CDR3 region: CASLDRGQAFF. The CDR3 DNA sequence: TGTGCCAGCCTGGACAGGGGGCAGGCTTTCTTT.

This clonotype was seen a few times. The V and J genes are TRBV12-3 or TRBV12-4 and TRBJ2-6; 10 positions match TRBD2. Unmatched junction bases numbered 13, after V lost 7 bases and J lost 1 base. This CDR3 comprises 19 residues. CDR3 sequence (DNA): TGTGCCAGCACAAGAAGGAGCGGGAGGGCCGTTTCTGGGGCCAACGTCCTGACTTTC. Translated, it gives CASTRRSGRAVSGANVLTF.

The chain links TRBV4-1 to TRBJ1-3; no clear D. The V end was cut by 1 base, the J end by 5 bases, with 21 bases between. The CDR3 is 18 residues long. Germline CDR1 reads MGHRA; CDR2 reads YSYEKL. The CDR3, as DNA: TGCGCCAGCAGCCAAGTTTTGTTACGCGCCGGGCCAAGAAACACCATATATTTT. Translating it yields CASSQVLLRAGPRNTIYF.

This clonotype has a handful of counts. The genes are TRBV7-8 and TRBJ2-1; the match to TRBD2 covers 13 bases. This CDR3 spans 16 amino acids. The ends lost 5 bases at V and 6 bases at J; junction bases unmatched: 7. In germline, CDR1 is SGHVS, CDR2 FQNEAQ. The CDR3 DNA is TGTGCCAGCAGCCTACTAGCGGGAGGGTCGGCCAATGAGCAGTTCTTC. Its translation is CASSLLAGGSANEQFF.

In DNA, the CDR3 is TGTGCCAGCAGCAGGGACACCTCTAACTATGGCTACACCTTC. Protein: CASSRDTSNYGYTF. This chain uses TRBV27 with TRBJ1-2; tentative D call: TRBD1 (6 bases). CDR3 length: 14 amino acids. Germline V lookup: CDR1 MNHEY, CDR2 SMNVEV (reference sequence). Trimming removed 6 bases from V and 0 bases from J, with 11 bases in between.

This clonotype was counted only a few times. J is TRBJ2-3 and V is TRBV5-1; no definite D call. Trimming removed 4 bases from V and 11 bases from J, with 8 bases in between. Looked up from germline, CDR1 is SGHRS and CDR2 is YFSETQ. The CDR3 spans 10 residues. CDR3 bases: TGCGCCAGCAGCCCTCTTGAGCAGTATTTT. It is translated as CASSPLEQYF. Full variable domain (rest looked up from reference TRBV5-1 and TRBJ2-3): KAGVTQTPRYLIKTRGQQVTLSCSPISGHRSVSWYQQTPGQGLQFLFEYFSETQRNKGNFPGRFSGRQFSNSRSEMNVSTLELGDSALYLCASSPLEQYFGPGTRLTVL.

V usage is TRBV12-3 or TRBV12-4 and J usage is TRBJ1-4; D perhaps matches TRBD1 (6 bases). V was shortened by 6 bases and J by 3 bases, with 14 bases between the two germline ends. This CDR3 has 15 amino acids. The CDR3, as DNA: TGTGCCAGCAGACCAACAGGGCTATCTAATGAAAAACTGTTTTTT. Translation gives CASRPTGLSNEKLFF.